The T cell receptor beta chain described here comes from a study of blood T cell repertoires in COVID-19. About the research overall: Acute and convalescent COVID-19 samples came from the United States, Italy and Spain.

In the study's own analysis: Reference gene primer amplification in the assay estimated nucleated cell counts. The method was immunoSEQ multiplex PCR; TCRdb's version includes in-frame clones alone and lacks a portion of them. V and J calls and clone size come straight from that table; D and trimming were deduced from the DNA. The repertoire includes 68,000 or so clones, 70% to 80% of them detected once, and about 25% sits in the top ten. Trimming shortened V by 6 bases and J by 3 bases, and 8 bases separated the two germline ends. The CDR3 runs 12 residues. Germline CDR1 reads LNHDA; CDR2 reads SQIVND (reference sequence).

The sequence was obtained from a human donor in a cohort sampled during active COVID-19. Sequenced sample: peripheral blood. The chain employs TRBV19 and TRBJ2-5, with TRBD1 as a possible D gene (6 bases). The CDR3 loop reads CASSHREETQYF. As DNA, the CDR3 is TGTGCCAGTAGCCACAGGGAAGAGACCCAGTACTTC.